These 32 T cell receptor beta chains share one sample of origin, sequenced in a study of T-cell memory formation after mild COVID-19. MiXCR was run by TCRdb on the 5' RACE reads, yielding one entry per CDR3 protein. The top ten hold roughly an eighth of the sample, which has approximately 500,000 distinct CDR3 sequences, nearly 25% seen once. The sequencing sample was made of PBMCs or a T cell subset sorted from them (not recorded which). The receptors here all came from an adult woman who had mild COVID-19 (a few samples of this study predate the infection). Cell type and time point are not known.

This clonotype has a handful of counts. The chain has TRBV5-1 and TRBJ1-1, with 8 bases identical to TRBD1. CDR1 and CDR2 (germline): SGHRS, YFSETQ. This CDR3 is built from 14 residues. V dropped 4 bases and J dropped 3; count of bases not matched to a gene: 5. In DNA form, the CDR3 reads TGCGCCAGCAGCCCCCCCAGGGGGCACACTGAAGCTTTCTTT. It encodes CASSPPRGHTEAFF.

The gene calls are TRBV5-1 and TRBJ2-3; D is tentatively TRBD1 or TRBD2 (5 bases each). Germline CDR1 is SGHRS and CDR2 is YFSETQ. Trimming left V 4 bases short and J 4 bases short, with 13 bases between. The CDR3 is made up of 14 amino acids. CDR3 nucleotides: TGCGCCAGCAGCCAAAAGCCGGGGCCAGATACGCAGTATTTT. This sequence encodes CASSQKPGPDTQYF.

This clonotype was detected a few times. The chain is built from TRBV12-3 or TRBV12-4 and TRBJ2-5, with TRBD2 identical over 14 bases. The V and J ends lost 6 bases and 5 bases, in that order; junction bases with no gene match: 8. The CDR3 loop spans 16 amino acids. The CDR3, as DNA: TGTGCCAGCAGCCTAGTCGGGACTAGCGGGGGTGAGACCCAGTACTTC. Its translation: CASSLVGTSGGETQYF.

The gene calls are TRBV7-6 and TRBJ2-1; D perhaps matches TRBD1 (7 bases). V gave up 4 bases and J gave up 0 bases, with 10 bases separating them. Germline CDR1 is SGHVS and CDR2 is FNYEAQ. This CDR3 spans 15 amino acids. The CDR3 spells CASSWGDSSYNEQFF. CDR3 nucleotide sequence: TGTGCCAGCAGCTGGGGGGACAGCTCCTACAATGAGCAGTTCTTC. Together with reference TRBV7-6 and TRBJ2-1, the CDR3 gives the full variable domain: GAGVSQSPRYKVTKRGQDVALRCDPISGHVSLYWYRQALGQGPEFLTYFNYEAQQDKSGLPNDRFSAERPEGSISTLTIQRTEQRDSAMYRCASSWGDSSYNEQFFGPGTRLTVL.

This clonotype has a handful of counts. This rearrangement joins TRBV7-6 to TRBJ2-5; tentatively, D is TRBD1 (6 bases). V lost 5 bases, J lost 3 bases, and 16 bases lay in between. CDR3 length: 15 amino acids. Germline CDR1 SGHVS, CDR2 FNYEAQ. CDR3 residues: CASSPWTEGKETQYF. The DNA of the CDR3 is TGTGCCAGCAGCCCTTGGACAGAAGGGAAAGAGACCCAGTACTTC.

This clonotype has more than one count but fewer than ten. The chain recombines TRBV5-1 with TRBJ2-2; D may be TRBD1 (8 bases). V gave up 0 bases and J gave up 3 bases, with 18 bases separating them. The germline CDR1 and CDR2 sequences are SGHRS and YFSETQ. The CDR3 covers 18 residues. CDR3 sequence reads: CASSLAHRGGRHTGELFF. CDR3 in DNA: TGCGCCAGCAGCTTGGCTCACAGGGGGGGTCGGCACACCGGGGAGCTGTTTTTT.

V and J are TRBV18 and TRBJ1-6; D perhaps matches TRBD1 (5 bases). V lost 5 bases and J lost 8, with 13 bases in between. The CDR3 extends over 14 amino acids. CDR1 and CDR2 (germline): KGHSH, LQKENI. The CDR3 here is CASSTREGDSPLHF. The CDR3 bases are TGTGCCAGCTCAACCAGGGAAGGGGATTCACCCCTCCACTTT. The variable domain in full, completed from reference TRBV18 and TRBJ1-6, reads NAGVMQNPRHLVRRRGQEARLRCSPMKGHSHVYWYRQLPEEGLKFMVYLQKENIIDESGMPKERFSAEFPKEGPSILRIQQVVRGDSAAYFCASSTREGDSPLHFGNGTRLTVT.

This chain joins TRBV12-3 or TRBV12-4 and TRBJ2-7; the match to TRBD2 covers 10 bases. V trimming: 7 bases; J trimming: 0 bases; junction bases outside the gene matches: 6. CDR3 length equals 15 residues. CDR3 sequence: CASTDSSGGSYEQYF. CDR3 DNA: TGTGCCAGCACTGATTCTAGCGGGGGCTCCTACGAGCAGTACTTC.

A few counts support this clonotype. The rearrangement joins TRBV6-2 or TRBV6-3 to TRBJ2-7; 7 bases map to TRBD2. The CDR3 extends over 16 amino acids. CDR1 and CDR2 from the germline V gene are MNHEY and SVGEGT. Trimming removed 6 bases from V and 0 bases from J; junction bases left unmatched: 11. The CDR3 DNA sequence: TGTGCCAGCAGGAGCCAGCGGGACCGGAGCTCCTACGAGCAGTACTTC. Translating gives CASRSQRDRSSYEQYF.

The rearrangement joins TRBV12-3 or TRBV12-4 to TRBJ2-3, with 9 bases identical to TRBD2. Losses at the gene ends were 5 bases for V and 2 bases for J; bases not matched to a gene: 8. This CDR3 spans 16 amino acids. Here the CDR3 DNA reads TGTGCCAGCAGTCGCACAAGCGGGGGGTTCACAGATACGCAGTATTTT. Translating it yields CASSRTSGGFTDTQYF.

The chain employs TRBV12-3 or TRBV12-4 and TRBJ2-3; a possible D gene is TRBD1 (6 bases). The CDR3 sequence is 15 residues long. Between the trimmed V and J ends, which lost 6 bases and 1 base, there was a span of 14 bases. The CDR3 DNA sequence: TGTGCCAGCAGAATCCATAAGGGGGGCACAGATACGCAGTATTTT. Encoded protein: CASRIHKGGTDTQYF.

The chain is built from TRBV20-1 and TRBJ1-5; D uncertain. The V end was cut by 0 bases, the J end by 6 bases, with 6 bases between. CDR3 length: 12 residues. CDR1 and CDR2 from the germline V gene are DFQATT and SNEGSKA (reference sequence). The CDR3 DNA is TGCAGTGCTAGAGATCCGGGTCAGCCCCAGCATTTT. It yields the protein CSARDPGQPQHF.

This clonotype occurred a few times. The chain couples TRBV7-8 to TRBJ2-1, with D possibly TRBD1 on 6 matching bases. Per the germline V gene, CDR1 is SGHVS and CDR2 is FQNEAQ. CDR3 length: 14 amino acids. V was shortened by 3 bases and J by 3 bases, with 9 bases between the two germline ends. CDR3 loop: CASSLDSRYNEQFF. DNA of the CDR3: TGTGCCAGCAGCTTGGACAGTCGCTACAATGAGCAGTTCTTC.

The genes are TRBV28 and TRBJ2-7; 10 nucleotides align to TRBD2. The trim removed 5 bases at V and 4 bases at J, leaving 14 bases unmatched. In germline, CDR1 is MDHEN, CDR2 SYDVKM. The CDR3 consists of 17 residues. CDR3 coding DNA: TGTGCCAGCAGTAAGTCACTAGCGGGGTCATTTAGGTACGAGCAGTACTTC. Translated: CASSKSLAGSFRYEQYF.

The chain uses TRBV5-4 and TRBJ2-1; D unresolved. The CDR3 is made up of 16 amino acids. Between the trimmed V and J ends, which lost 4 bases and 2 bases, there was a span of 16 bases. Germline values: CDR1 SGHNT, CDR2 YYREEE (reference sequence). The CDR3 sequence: CASSPPRGRAYNEQFF. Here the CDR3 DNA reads TGTGCCAGCAGCCCACCCCGTGGGCGAGCCTACAATGAGCAGTTCTTC.

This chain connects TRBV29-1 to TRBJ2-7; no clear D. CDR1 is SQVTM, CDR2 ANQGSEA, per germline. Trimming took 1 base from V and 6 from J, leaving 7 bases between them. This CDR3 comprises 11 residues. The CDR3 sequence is CSVEVLGEQYF. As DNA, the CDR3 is TGCAGCGTTGAAGTGTTGGGCGAGCAGTACTTC.

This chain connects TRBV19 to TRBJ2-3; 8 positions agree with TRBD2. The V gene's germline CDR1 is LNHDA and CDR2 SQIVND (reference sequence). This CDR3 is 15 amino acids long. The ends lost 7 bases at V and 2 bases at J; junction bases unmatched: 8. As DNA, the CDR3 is TGTGCCAGTACCCCGGGGGGGCTAACCACAGATACGCAGTATTTT. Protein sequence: CASTPGGLTTDTQYF.

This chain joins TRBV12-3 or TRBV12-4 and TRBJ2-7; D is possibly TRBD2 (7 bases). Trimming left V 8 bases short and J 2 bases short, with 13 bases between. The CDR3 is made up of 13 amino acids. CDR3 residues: CASQGTTTYEQYF. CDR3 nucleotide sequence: TGTGCCAGCCAGGGGACTACTACCTACGAGCAGTACTTC.

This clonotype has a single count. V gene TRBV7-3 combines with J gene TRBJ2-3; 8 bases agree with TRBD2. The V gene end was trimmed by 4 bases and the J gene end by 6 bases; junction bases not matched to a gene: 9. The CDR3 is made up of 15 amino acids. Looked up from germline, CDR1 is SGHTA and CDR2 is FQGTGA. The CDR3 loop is CASSSLADTADTQYF. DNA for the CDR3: TGTGCCAGCAGCTCACTAGCGGACACAGCGGATACGCAGTATTTT.

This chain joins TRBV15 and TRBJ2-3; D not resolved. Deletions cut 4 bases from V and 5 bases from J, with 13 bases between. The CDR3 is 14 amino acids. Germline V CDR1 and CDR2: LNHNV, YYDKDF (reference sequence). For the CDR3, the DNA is TGTGCCACCAGCAAATACAAAGATAGAGATACGCAGTATTTT. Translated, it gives CATSKYKDRDTQYF.

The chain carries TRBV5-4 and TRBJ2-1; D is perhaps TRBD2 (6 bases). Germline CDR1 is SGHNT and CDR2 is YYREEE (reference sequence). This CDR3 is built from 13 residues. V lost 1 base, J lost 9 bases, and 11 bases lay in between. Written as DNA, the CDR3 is TGTGCCAGCAGCTTGACCGTTAGCGGTGAGCAGTTCTTC. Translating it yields CASSLTVSGEQFF.

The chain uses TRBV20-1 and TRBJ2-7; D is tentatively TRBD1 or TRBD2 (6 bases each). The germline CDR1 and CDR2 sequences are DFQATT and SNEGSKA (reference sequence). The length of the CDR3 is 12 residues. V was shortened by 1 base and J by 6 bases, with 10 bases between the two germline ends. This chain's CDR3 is CSARAGGREQYF. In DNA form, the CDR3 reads TGCAGTGCTAGAGCTGGGGGGCGCGAGCAGTACTTC.

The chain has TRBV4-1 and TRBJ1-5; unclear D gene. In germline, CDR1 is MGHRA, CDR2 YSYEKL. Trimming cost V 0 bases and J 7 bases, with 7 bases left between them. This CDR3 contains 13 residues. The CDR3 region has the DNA TGCGCCAGCAGCCAAGATTTGGAACAGCCCCAGCATTTT. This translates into CASSQDLEQPQHF.

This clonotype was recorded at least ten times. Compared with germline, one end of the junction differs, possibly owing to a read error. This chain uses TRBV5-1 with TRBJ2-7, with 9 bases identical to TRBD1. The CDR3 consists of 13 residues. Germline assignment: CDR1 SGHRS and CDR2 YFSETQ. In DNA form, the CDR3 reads TGTGCCAGCAGCTTAGACAGGGGGTACGAGCAGTACTTC. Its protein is CASSLDRGYEQYF.

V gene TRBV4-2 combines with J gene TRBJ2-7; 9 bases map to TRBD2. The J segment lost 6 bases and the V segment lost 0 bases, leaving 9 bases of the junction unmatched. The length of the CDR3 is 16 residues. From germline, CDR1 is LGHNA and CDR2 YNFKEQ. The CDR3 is CASSQEPGGRALEQYF. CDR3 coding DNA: TGTGCCAGCAGCCAAGAACCGGGCGGGAGGGCTCTCGAGCAGTACTTC.

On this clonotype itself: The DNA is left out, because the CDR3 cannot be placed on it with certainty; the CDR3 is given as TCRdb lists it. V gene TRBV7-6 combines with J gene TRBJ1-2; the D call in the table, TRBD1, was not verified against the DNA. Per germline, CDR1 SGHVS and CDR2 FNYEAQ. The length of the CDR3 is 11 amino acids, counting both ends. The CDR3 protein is CASGTAYGCTF.

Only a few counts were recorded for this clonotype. Here the CDR3 DNA reads TGTGCCAGCAGCTTAGGGCTCCGGCGACAGGGGGCCGACTATGGCTACACCTTC. Protein product: CASSLGLRRQGADYGYTF. The chain links TRBV7-8 to TRBJ1-2; 10 positions match TRBD1. CDR3 length: 18 amino acids. V lost 1 base to trimming and J lost 3 bases; unmatched junction nucleotides: 11. The germline CDR1 and CDR2 sequences are SGHVS and FQNEAQ.

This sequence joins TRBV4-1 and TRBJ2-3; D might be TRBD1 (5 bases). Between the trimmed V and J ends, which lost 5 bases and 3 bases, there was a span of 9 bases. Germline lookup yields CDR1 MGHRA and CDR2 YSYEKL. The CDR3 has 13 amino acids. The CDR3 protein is CASSKAGTDTQYF. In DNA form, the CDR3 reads TGCGCCAGCAGCAAGGCAGGGACAGATACGCAGTATTTT.

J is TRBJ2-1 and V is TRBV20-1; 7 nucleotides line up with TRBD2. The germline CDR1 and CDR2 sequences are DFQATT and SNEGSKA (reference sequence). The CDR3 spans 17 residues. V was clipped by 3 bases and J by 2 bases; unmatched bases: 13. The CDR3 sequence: CSASPLFRDYPYNEQFF. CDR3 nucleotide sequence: TGCAGTGCTAGCCCCCTCTTCCGGGACTACCCCTACAATGAGCAGTTCTTC.

In DNA, the CDR3 is TGTGCCAGCAGCCTAGGACTAGCTCTCTACGAGCAGTACTTC. This translates into CASSLGLALYEQYF. This sequence joins TRBV11-2 and TRBJ2-7, with 8 bases aligning to TRBD2. This CDR3 spans 14 amino acids. Germline CDR1 SGHAT, CDR2 FQNNGV. Unmatched junction bases numbered 6, after V lost 5 bases and J lost 3 bases.

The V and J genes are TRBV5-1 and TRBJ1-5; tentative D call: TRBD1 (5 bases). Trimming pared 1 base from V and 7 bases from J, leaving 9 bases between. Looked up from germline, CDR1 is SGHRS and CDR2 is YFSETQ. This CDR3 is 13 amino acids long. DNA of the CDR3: TGCGCCAGCAGCTTGTCAGGGACGCAGCCCCAGCATTTT. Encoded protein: CASSLSGTQPQHF.

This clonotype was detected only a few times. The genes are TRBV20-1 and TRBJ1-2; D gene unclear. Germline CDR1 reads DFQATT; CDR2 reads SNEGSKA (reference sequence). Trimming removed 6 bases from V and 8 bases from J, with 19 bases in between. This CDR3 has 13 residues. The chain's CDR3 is CSAPDTRGHGYTF. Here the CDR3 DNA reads TGCAGTGCCCCTGATACGCGCGGGCACGGCTACACCTTC.